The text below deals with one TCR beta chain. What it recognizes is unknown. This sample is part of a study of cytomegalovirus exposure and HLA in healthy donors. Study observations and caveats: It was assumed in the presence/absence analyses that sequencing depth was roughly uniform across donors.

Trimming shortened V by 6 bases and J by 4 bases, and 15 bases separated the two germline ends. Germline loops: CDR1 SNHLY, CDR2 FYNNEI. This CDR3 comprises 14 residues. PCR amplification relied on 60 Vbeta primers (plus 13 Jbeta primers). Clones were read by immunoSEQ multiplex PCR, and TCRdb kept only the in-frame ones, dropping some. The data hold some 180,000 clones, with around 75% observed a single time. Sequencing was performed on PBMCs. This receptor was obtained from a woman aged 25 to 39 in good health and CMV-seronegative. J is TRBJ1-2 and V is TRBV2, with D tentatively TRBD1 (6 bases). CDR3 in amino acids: CASSAGQSVYGYTF. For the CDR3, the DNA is TGTGCCAGCAGCGCCGGACAGTCTGTCTATGGCTACACCTTC.